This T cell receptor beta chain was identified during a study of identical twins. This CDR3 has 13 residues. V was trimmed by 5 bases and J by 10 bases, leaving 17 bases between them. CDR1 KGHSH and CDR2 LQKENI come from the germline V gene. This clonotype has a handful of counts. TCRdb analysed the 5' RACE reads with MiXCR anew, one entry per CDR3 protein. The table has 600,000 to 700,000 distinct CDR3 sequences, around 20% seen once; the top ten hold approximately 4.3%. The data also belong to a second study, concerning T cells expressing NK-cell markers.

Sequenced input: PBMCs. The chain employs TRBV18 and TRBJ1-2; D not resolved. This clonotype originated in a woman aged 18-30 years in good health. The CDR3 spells CASSLGREVDYTF. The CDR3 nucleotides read TGTGCCAGCTCATTGGGGAGAGAAGTTGACTACACCTTC. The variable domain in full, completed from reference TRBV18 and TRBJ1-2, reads NAGVMQNPRHLVRRRGQEARLRCSPMKGHSHVYWYRQLPEEGLKFMVYLQKENIIDESGMPKERFSAEFPKEGPSILRIQQVVRGDSAAYFCASSLGREVDYTFGSGTRLTVV.